This T cell receptor beta chain comes out of a study of memory CD4+ T cells and cytomegalovirus serostatus (dated 2019 in TCRdb). Background on the whole study: The cohort comprised 33 healthy Belgian adults, 9 CMV seropositive and about 25 CMV seronegative. The study sequenced CD4+ memory TCRbeta repertoires of a Belgian cohort with known cytomegalovirus serostatus to replicate a published TCR-based CMV serostatus classifier.

The study at large found these results: CMV serostatus prediction reached a median bootstrapped AUC of about 0.96 with the original framework and 0.85 to 0.91 with a US-trained random forest. Results were interpreted as suggesting that the CMV-associated TCR signature is largely present in the CD4+ memory repertoire. Only CD4+CD45RO+ memory cells were sequenced, in contrast to the original study, in which naive and memory CD4+ and CD8+ populations were covered. Among the roughly 160 previously reported CMV-associated TCRbeta sequences, 67 showed up in the CD4+ memory repertoires, with each one found in between one and five individuals. A median bootstrapped AUC of 0.95 with a 95% CI of 0.76-1.00 was achieved on the Belgian cohort by the original-framework classifier.

The Quick-DNA Microprep Kit was used to extract genomic DNA from the sorted cells. Amplification of TCRbeta DNA was done with the immunoSEQ hsTCRbeta kit, following the protocol from the manufacturer. An Illumina MiSeq instrument was used to sequence the TCRbeta libraries. Under the source paper's analysis protocol: Following removal of out-of-frame sequences, around 2,300,000 distinct TCRbeta sequences were retained, with an average of roughly 70,000 per individual. Each individual was scored by the count of 150 to 200 previously reported CMV-associated TCRbeta sequences and the total productive distinct TCRbeta count. A beta-binomial model was reimplemented in Python, and scikit-learn random forests with default parameters were trained on data from the US cohort. Classifier performance on the Belgian cohort was summarized as median AUC with percentile confidence intervals over 10,000 bootstrap iterations. Here the immuneACCESS table is served through TCRdb, limited to in-frame sequences with V and J called. Missing clones are a known gap in these copies; in checked studies unresolved V genes cover under half, and the rest lacks a known reason. V, J and clone size were drawn from that table, and D and trimming were deduced from the DNA. Within this sample are 46,000 or so clones, with under 85% of them counted one time only. The biggest ten clones account for 0.61% of the sample.

A FACSAria II was used to sort memory CD4+ T cells, defined as single viable CD3+CD4+CD8-CD45RO+ cells. CMV serostatus was determined using a Roche Elecsys assay that detects serum IgG against CMV pp150, pp28, p38 and p52. After the samples were thawed, total CD4+ T cells were enriched through positive selection using CD4 magnetic microbeads. Samples originated from another study that specifically interrogated the CD4+ T cell memory repertoire. Peripheral blood mononuclear cells were isolated and cryopreserved following standard operating procedures; serum was stored at -80 °C. CD3-PerCP (BW264/56), CD4-APC (RPA-T4), CD45RO-PE (UCHT1) and CD8-Pacific Orange (3B5) antibodies were used for staining, and non-viable cells were excluded with Sytox blue. With regard to this clone: The antigen it binds to is not known. Nothing much larger sits one base from this clone, and base qualities are not available. The sample carries other DNA sequences with the same CDR3.

CDR1 SQVTM and CDR2 ANQGSEA were looked up in the germline V gene. The CDR3, from cysteine to phenylalanine, totals 12 residues. Only CDR3 DNA is held: 36 bases, read in frame from base 1. V lost 3 bases and J lost 7 bases, and the count of bases not matched to a germline gene is 1. The specimen was memory CD4+ T cells from blood. The chain couples TRBV29-1 to TRBJ1-2, and 11 junctional nucleotides match TRBD1. This clonotype was obtained from an adult in good health and CMV-seronegative. The CDR3: CSVEGQGGGYTF. The base sequence is TGCAGCGTTGAGGGACAGGGGGGTGGCTACACCTTC. With the rest looked up from the reference TRBV29-1 and TRBJ1-2 genes rather than sequenced, the full variable domain is SAVISQKPSRDICQRGTSLTIQCQVDSQVTMMFWYRQQPGQSLTLIATANQGSEATYESGFVIDKFPISRPNLTFSTLTVSNMSPEDSSIYLCSVEGQGGGYTFGSGTRLTVV.